The next 20 T cell receptor beta chains were all read from a single sample in a study of blood T cells in healthy people across ages. With a J-beta primer mix and a sample-barcoded 5' primer, a second PCR ran 7 to 11 cycles. Via MiXCR, TCRdb re-called the 5' RACE reads, giving one row per CDR3 protein. Of 650,000 to 700,000 distinct CDR3 sequences listed, approximately 30% were seen once; the top ten hold 15% to 19%. The sequencing input was blood. The receptors stem from a woman of 80 years or more in good health.

This clonotype was found many times. The chain recombines TRBV29-1 with TRBJ2-1; 7 nucleotides agree with TRBD1. Germline V gene lookup returns CDR1 SQVTM and CDR2 ANQGSEA. The V segment lost 6 bases and the J segment 9 bases; nucleotides outside the gene matches: 14. The CDR3 runs to 14 residues. Here the CDR3 DNA reads TGCAGCGTAGACGACAGGGTACTACAATCTGAGCAGTTCTTC. Amino acids: CSVDDRVLQSEQFF.

There are many counts of this clonotype. V gene TRBV12-3 or TRBV12-4 combines with J gene TRBJ1-5, with D possibly TRBD1 on 6 matching bases. The CDR3 has 14 residues. V lost 5 bases, J lost 3 bases, and 11 bases lay in between. CDR3 sequence reads: CASSPTGHNQPQHF. In nucleotides, the CDR3 is TGTGCCAGCAGTCCTACAGGGCACAATCAGCCCCAGCATTTT.

This clonotype has at least ten counts. The chain uses TRBV20-1 and TRBJ2-3; 9 bases align to TRBD1. J gave up 4 bases and V 6 bases, and 8 bases lay outside the gene matches. The CDR3 is 14 residues long. Germline V gene data show CDR1 as DFQATT and CDR2 as SNEGSKA (reference sequence). This chain's CDR3 is CSAARTGEADTQYF. The CDR3 DNA reads TGCAGTGCAGCCCGGACAGGGGAGGCAGATACGCAGTATTTT.

This clonotype was seen at least ten times. The chain uses TRBV5-1 and TRBJ2-5; D unresolved. Trimming took 1 base from V and 2 from J, leaving 9 bases between them. The length of the CDR3 is 14 residues. CDR1 and CDR2 from the germline V gene are SGHRS and YFSETQ. The CDR3 reads CASSLIWGQETQYF. The CDR3 DNA reads as TGCGCCAGCAGCTTGATTTGGGGACAAGAGACCCAGTACTTC. Filled out from reference TRBV5-1 and TRBJ2-5, the complete variable domain reads KAGVTQTPRYLIKTRGQQVTLSCSPISGHRSVSWYQQTPGQGLQFLFEYFSETQRNKGNFPGRFSGRQFSNSRSEMNVSTLELGDSALYLCASSLIWGQETQYFGPGTRLLVL.

This sequence joins TRBV29-1 and TRBJ2-2, with no clear D. The germline V gene has CDR1 SQVTM and CDR2 ANQGSEA. The CDR3 contains 13 residues. V lost 4 bases to trimming and J lost 6 bases, with 12 bases between them. The chain's CDR3 is CSVARHPSGELFF. CDR3 bases: TGCAGCGTTGCCCGCCACCCCTCCGGGGAGCTGTTTTTT.

This clonotype was counted only a few times. This may stem from a read error, because a much larger clone lies one nucleotide away. The chain links TRBV7-2 to TRBJ2-3, with a possible D match to TRBD1 (5 bases). The CDR3 is made up of 12 amino acids. The germline gives CDR1 SGHTA, CDR2 FQGNSA. Trimming pared 8 bases from V and 6 bases from J, leaving 12 bases between. CDR3 sequence: CASGAAPDTQYF. DNA of the CDR3: TGTGCCAGCGGGGCAGCTCCCGATACGCAGTATTTT. The full variable domain, with the rest looked up from reference TRBV7-2 and TRBJ2-3, is GAGVSQSPSNKVTEKGKDVELRCDPISGHTALYWYRQSLGQGLEFLIYFQGNSAPDKSGLPSDRFSAERTGGSVSTLTIQRTQQEDSAVYLCASGAAPDTQYFGPGTRLTVL.

This clonotype came up many times. The rearrangement uses TRBV29-1 and TRBJ2-5; D remains ambiguous. Trimming removed 1 base at V and 4 bases at J, with 7 bases between. The CDR3 extends over 12 amino acids. CDR1 is SQVTM, CDR2 ANQGSEA, per germline. CDR3 bases: TGCAGCGTTGAAGGGGTAGGAGAGACCCAGTACTTC. Its translation: CSVEGVGETQYF.

This clonotype was seen a handful of times. A single base separates this from a much larger clone, so it may be a read error. This chain joins TRBV6-6 and TRBJ2-1; D not resolved. V was clipped by 2 bases and J by 6 bases, with 11 bases between them. Germline values: CDR1 MNHNY, CDR2 SVGAGI (reference sequence). The CDR3 spans 14 residues. CDR3 nucleotides: TGTGCCAGCAGTTACCTTTCCGCCTGCAATGAGCAGTTCTTC. It yields the protein CASSYLSACNEQFF.

The genes are TRBV20-1 and TRBJ2-2; either TRBD1 or TRBD2 may supply D (5 bases each). The CDR3 extends over 15 amino acids. The V end was cut by 0 bases, the J end by 1 base, with 9 bases between. The germline gives CDR1 DFQATT, CDR2 SNEGSKA (reference sequence). The CDR3, as DNA: TGCAGTGCTAGAGAGGGACGGATGAACACCGGGGAGCTGTTTTTT. Translating it yields CSAREGRMNTGELFF.

The chain recombines TRBV20-1 with TRBJ2-3; D possibly corresponds to TRBD1 (6 bases). V lost 5 bases to trimming and J lost 9 bases, with 12 bases between them. CDR1 is DFQATT and CDR2 is SNEGSKA in the germline V gene (reference sequence). CDR3 length: 11 amino acids. For the CDR3, the DNA is TGCAGTGCTCAGGGGACAACCACGCAGTATTTT. It specifies CSAQGTTTQYF.

This rearrangement joins TRBV20-1 to TRBJ2-3; TRBD1 aligns across 8 bases. The CDR3 has 14 amino acids. Per the germline V gene, CDR1 is DFQATT and CDR2 is SNEGSKA (reference sequence). The ends lost 6 bases at V and 1 base at J; junction bases unmatched: 6. The CDR3 coding sequence is TGCAGTGCCGCAGGGGGCTGGGGCACAGATACGCAGTATTTT. Encoded protein: CSAAGGWGTDTQYF.

This clonotype was counted ten times or more. The chain couples TRBV7-2 to TRBJ2-1; TRBD2 matches at 11 bases. CDR1 is SGHTA and CDR2 is FQGNSA in the germline V gene. Trimming took 5 bases from V and 7 from J; bases not matched to a gene: 7. CDR3 size: 15 residues. As DNA, the CDR3 is TGTGCCAGCAGCACTAGCGGGGGACTTGGGAATGAGCAGTTCTTC. It is translated as CASSTSGGLGNEQFF.

A few counts support this clonotype. This may be a read error, as it is one base from a much larger clone. The chain links TRBV25-1 to TRBJ1-2; possible D gene TRBD1, 5 bases. From germline, CDR1 is MGHDK and CDR2 SYGVNS. V lost 4 bases to trimming and J lost 4 bases, with 10 bases between them. The CDR3 has 13 amino acids. For the CDR3, the DNA is TGTGCCAGCAGTGCCGGGGGAGTCTATGGCTACACCTTC. Its translation: CASSAGGVYGYTF.

This clonotype was observed at least ten times. The gene calls are TRBV29-1 and TRBJ2-1; the D gene is possibly TRBD1 (5 bases). Germline V gene data show CDR1 as SQVTM and CDR2 as ANQGSEA. This CDR3 region has 13 residues. Trimming stripped 4 bases from V and 5 bases from J, with 12 bases between. The CDR3 bases are TGCAGCGTTGCCAGGGCGGTTGACAATGAGCAGTTCTTC. Its translation: CSVARAVDNEQFF.

This clonotype was counted many times. This chain connects TRBV20-1 to TRBJ1-5, with TRBD1 matching 7 bases. This CDR3 region has 15 residues. CDR1 and CDR2 from the germline V gene are DFQATT and SNEGSKA (reference sequence). V was clipped by 1 base and J by 2 bases; unmatched bases: 5. CDR3 protein: CSARATGAGNQPQHF. CDR3 in DNA: TGCAGTGCTAGAGCCACAGGGGCTGGCAATCAGCCCCAGCATTTT.

This clonotype has only a few counts. A much larger clone differs by one base, so this may be a read error. J is TRBJ2-7 and V is TRBV5-1, with a weak D call TRBD2 (5 bases). The germline V and J ends were trimmed by 0 bases and 2 bases, with 9 bases remaining between them. In germline, CDR1 is SGHRS, CDR2 YFSETQ. This CDR3 comprises 14 residues. The CDR3 nucleotides read TGCGCCAGCAGCTTGGATCTGGAGGCCTACGAGCAGTACTTC. This encodes CASSLDLEAYEQYF.

The V call is TRBV20-1, the J call TRBJ1-4; D remains unclear. The CDR3 totals 13 residues. The germline CDR1 and CDR2 sequences are DFQATT and SNEGSKA (reference sequence). DNA of the CDR3: TGCAGCGCTCCCACCCAGGCCAATGAAAAACTGTTTTTT. This encodes CSAPTQANEKLFF.

This clonotype was observed many times. This rearrangement joins TRBV4-3 to TRBJ2-5; TRBD2 matches 9 bases. Losses at the gene ends were 0 bases for V and 1 base for J; bases not matched to a gene: 9. This CDR3 is 18 amino acids long. Germline CDR1 and CDR2: LGHNA and YSLEER. In DNA form, the CDR3 reads TGCGCCAGCAGCCAAGATAGGTTTGGTAGCGGGGGCCAAGAGACCCAGTACTTC. Its translation is CASSQDRFGSGGQETQYF.

This clonotype appeared many times. The rearrangement uses TRBV25-1 and TRBJ2-7, with a weak D call TRBD2 (5 bases). The V gene's germline CDR1 is MGHDK and CDR2 SYGVNS. This CDR3 is 14 amino acids long. Trimming took off 3 bases at V and 3 bases at J, with 12 bases between the two ends. The CDR3 DNA is TGTGCCAGCAGTGATCGGGGAGCTCGCTACGAGCAGTACTTC. Protein product: CASSDRGARYEQYF.

This clonotype was observed many times. This chain links TRBV10-3 with TRBJ2-1, with D possibly matching TRBD1 (6 bases). V was trimmed by 5 bases and J by 8 bases, leaving 19 bases between them. In germline, CDR1 is ENHRY, CDR2 SYGVKD. The CDR3 loop spans 15 amino acids. The CDR3 coding sequence is TGTGCCATCAGTTCCGCCGACAGGTTGGGGGATGAGCAGTTCTTC. Encoded protein: CAISSADRLGDEQFF.